This T cell receptor beta chain was observed in a study of shared clonotypes between healthy human individuals. Study-wide points: In contrast to clonotypes shared by all four donors, non-shared clonotypes had lower generation probabilities.

The table came from immunoSEQ multiplex PCR; TCRdb's copy has only in-frame clones and leaves some out. The table includes about 2.1 million clones, 80% to 95% detected once. Germline CDR1 reads SGHRS; CDR2 reads YFSETQ. Trimming cost V 0 bases and J 0 bases; bases outside gene matches: 7. There are 18 residues in the CDR3. On this clone itself: Its antigen is not known.

As defined, naive CD8 cells were CD45RO-negative and positively selected for CCR7, with terminally differentiated effector memory CD45RA+ cells excluded. Specimen: naive CD8+ T cells from PBMCs. The sequence came from a man in his late teens or twenties in good health. Some clones in this sample may be carry-over from other donors' samples. J is TRBJ2-2 and V is TRBV5-1, with TRBD1 matching over 8 bases. The CDR3 reads CASSLVRDRFANTGELFF. CDR3 nucleotides: TGCGCCAGCAGCTTGGTACGGGACAGGTTTGCGAACACCGGGGAGCTGTTTTTT.